This T cell receptor (beta chain) was obtained from a study of CD8 T cells in Susac syndrome (dated by TCRdb to about 2019). Background on the whole study: Whether CD8+ T cell activation and differentiation in Susac syndrome was antigen driven was tested using repertoire sequencing. Study-wide conclusions, independent of this receptor: The study acknowledged that relatively few individuals were included in the TCR sequencing and HLA analysis.

Details on this clonotype: The clone's antigen remains unknown. Per-nucleotide qualities are absent, and no much larger clonotype sits a single base away.

RNA was extracted with the RNeasy kit and roughly 0.5 to 1 ug was reverse transcribed using random hexamers. The immunoSEQ multiplex PCR assay, which covers 54 Vbeta and 13 Jbeta segments, was used to amplify TCR beta CDR3 regions. PCR amplification bias was corrected by using a synthetic template baseline for primer optimization and computational correction. In the source study's methods: Only productive sequences were kept, with reads annotated to V, D and J genes according to IMGT and analyzed in immunoSEQ Analyzer. Clonality was calculated as one minus the Shannon entropy normalized by log2 of the number of productive unique sequences. For each patient and control, public and private clones were evaluated within the 100 most prevalent clones. Susac-specific clones were defined as absent from healthy and MS cohorts, over a thousand published viral clones and other ImmuneACCESS disease sequences. TCRdb reworked the public reads: Q25 trimming with fastp, MiXCR clone assembly, productive beta chains retained. Every entry covers one CDR3 protein and lists the most common genes and DNA from its rows. TCRdb, not the original authors, processed these V and J calls. A total of about 160,000 distinct CDR3 sequences appear in this sample, roughly 94% of them only once. The top ten constitute around 0.093% of the sample.

V is reduced by 5 bases and J by 2 bases, leaving a spacing of 9 bases between them. CDR3 length: 12 amino acids, cysteine to phenylalanine. The only DNA kept is the CDR3, 36 bases in frame from the first base. CDR1 and CDR2 are drawn from the germline V gene: SQVTM, ANQGSEA. Peripheral blood CD8+ and CD4+ T cells from healthy donors, Susac syndrome patients and multiple sclerosis patients were profiled by high-throughput TCR beta sequencing. Treatment-naive patients with stable or active relapsing-remitting disease fulfilling revised McDonald criteria were used as multiple sclerosis controls. CD8+ TEMRA cells were enriched by FACS, while bulk CD8+ and CD4+ T cells were purified by magnetic negative isolation. Blood was collected in EDTA tubes and processed within 24 hours, with PBMCs isolated through density gradient centrifugation. PBMCs intended for TCR sequencing were frozen in liquid nitrogen and were later thawed in a 37 degrees C water bath. The sorted or isolated CD4+, CD8+ and CD8+ TEMRA cells had a purity of 90% or higher.

The chain links TRBV29-1 with TRBJ1-1; the D segment cannot be called with confidence. The TCR sequence derives from a human donor with multiple sclerosis. Sequencing input: CD4+ T cells from PBMCs. The CDR3 region has the sequence CSVSNGNTEAFF. The nucleotide sequence reads TGCAGCGTTTCAAACGGTAACACTGAAGCTTTCTTT.